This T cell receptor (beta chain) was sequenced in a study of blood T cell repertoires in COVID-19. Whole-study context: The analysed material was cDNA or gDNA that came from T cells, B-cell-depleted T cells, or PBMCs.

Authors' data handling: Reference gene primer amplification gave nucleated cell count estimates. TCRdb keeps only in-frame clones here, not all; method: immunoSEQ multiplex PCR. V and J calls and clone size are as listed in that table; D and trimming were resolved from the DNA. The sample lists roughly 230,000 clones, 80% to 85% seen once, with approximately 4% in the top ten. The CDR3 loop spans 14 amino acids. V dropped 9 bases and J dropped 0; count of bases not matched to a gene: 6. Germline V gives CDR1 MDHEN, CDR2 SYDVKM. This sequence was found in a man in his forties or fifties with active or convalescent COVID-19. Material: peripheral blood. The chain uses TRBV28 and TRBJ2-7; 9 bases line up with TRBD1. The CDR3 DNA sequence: TGTGCCAGTAGGGACAGGGCTCCCTCCTACGAGCAGTACTTC. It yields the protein CASRDRAPSYEQYF.